The 7 T cell receptor beta chains given below trace back to one sample, sequenced in a study of cytomegalovirus exposure and HLA in healthy donors. Use of 60 Vbeta and 13 Jbeta primers characterized the PCR. TCRdb keeps only in-frame clones here, not all; method: immunoSEQ multiplex PCR. Of 90,000 to 120,000 clones in the sample, over 60% were seen once. The sequencing sample was made of PBMCs. The receptors here all came from a male donor in good health and CMV-seronegative.

The chain couples TRBV23-1 to TRBJ1-5; no clear D. TRBV23-1 qualifies as an ORF whose function is uncertain. CDR3 length: 21 residues. Trimming removed 0 bases from V and 5 bases from J, with 29 bases in between. The CDR3 region is CASSQSVVTALGGSDYQPQHF. The DNA for the CDR3 is TGCGCCAGCAGTCAATCCGTTGTAACGGCCTTAGGAGGATCGGATTATCAGCCCCAGCATTTT.

The chain recombines TRBV10-3 with TRBJ2-3; the D gene is possibly TRBD1 (5 bases). This CDR3 is 13 amino acids long. Looked up from germline, CDR1 is ENHRY and CDR2 is SYGVKD. The V end lost 4 bases, the J end lost 2 bases, and 7 bases lay between the germline ends. CDR3 sequence reads: CAISGQSTDTQYF. CDR3 nucleotides: TGTGCCATCAGTGGACAGTCCACAGATACGCAGTATTTT.

This chain uses TRBV15 with TRBJ2-7; weak D call: TRBD1 (6 bases). Germline V gene data show CDR1 as LNHNV and CDR2 as YYDKDF (reference sequence). Trimming took 1 base from V and 3 from J, leaving 10 bases between them. CDR3 length: 14 amino acids. The chain's CDR3 is CATSRVDSFYEQYF. The CDR3 DNA sequence: TGTGCCACCAGCAGAGTGGACAGCTTCTACGAGCAGTACTTC.

The V call is TRBV27, the J call TRBJ2-7, with 8 bases matching TRBD2. J lost 4 bases, V lost 4 bases, and 12 bases had no gene match. CDR1 is MNHEY, CDR2 SMNVEV, per germline (reference sequence). The CDR3 length is 16 residues. CDR3 amino acids: CASSSPMSGTRYEQYF. The CDR3 coding sequence is TGTGCCAGCAGTTCTCCGATGAGCGGGACTAGATACGAGCAGTACTTC.

V gene TRBV11-1 combines with J gene TRBJ2-7; 9 bases are shared with TRBD1. CDR3 length equals 14 residues. With V trimmed by 3 bases and J by 2 bases, 2 bases remained unmatched. Germline lookup yields CDR1 SGHAT and CDR2 FQDESV (reference sequence). The chain's CDR3 is CASSFGTGPYEQYF. CDR3 nucleotide sequence: TGTGCCAGCAGCTTCGGGACAGGGCCCTACGAGCAGTACTTC.

This clone has a single count. The chain links TRBV28 to TRBJ2-2; 10 nucleotides agree with TRBD2. The CDR3 covers 19 residues. Trimming removed 4 bases from V and 6 bases from J; junction bases left unmatched: 17. CDR1 is MDHEN and CDR2 is SYDVKM in the germline V gene. CDR3 coding DNA: TGTGCCAGCAGTTCACCGCTAGCGGGAGTCGCTTATTTTGCCGGGGAGCTGTTTTTT. Translation gives CASSSPLAGVAYFAGELFF. The full variable domain, with the rest looked up from reference TRBV28 and TRBJ2-2, is DVKVTQSSRYLVKRTGEKVFLECVQDMDHENMFWYRQDPGLGLRLIYFSYDVKMKEKGDIPEGYSVSREKKERFSLILESASTNQTSMYLCASSSPLAGVAYFAGELFFGEGSRLTVL.

The chain has TRBV29-1 and TRBJ1-2, with D possibly TRBD1 on 5 matching bases. The CDR3 sequence is 13 residues long. V was trimmed by 0 bases and J by 2 bases, leaving 7 bases between them. Germline V gene sequence: CDR1 SQVTM, CDR2 ANQGSEA. CDR3 in DNA: TGCAGCGTTGAAGAACAGGACAACTATGGCTACACCTTC. Protein sequence: CSVEEQDNYGYTF.